This T cell receptor beta chain is drawn from a study of blood T cells in healthy people across ages. Using a J-beta primer mix together with a sample-barcoded 5' primer, a second PCR was run for roughly 7 to 12 cycles. Each CDR3 protein is one row after TCRdb ran MiXCR on the 5' RACE reads. The table records hundreds of thousands of distinct CDR3 sequences, around 48% of them present only once. Looked up from germline, CDR1 is SQVTM and CDR2 is ANQGSEA. The CDR3 has 13 amino acids. With 7 bases clipped from V and 5 bases from J, the junction kept 8 bases outside the gene matches. This clonotype was found many times.

The receptor's source is a man aged 25 to 40 in good health. This chain joins TRBV29-1 and TRBJ2-3; 8 bases fit TRBD2. Sequences were obtained from blood. The CDR3, as DNA: TGCAGCGGAATACTAGCGGACCGAGATACGCAGTATTTT. Amino acids: CSGILADRDTQYF.